This entry lists 7 T cell receptor beta chains sequenced from one sample in a study of shared clonotypes between healthy human individuals. The method was immunoSEQ multiplex PCR; TCRdb's version includes in-frame clones alone and lacks a portion of them. This table holds roughly 1,800,000 clones, approximately 95% found once. CD45RO-negative CD8 cells positively selected for CCR7 made up the naive population, which excluded terminally differentiated effector memory CD45RA+ cells. Specimen: naive CD8+ T cells sorted from blood. These receptors all come from a young man in good health.

The chain uses TRBV25-1 and TRBJ1-1; 8 nucleotides align to TRBD1. V was clipped by 7 bases and J by 2 bases; unmatched bases: 6. This CDR3 has 14 amino acids. Germline V lookup: CDR1 MGHDK, CDR2 SYGVNS. CDR3 coding DNA: TGTGCCAGCACCCTGACAGGGGTTAACACTGAAGCTTTCTTT. Translated, it gives CASTLTGVNTEAFF. The variable domain in full, with the rest retrieved from reference TRBV25-1 and TRBJ1-1, is EADIYQTPRYLVIGTGKKITLECSQTMGHDKMYWYQQDPGMELHLIHYSYGVNSTEKGDLSSESTVSRIRTEHFPLTLESARPSHTSQYLCASTLTGVNTEAFFGQGTRLTVV.

In its sample, this clone was seen a few times. This chain joins TRBV9 and TRBJ1-2; 7 bases fit TRBD1. The CDR3 has 15 amino acids. V gave up 2 bases and J gave up 4 bases; unmatched junction bases: 8. Germline values: CDR1 SGDLS, CDR2 YYNGEE. The CDR3 loop is CASSVEYGQAYGYTF. CDR3 DNA sequence: TGTGCCAGCAGCGTCGAGTACGGACAGGCCTATGGCTACACCTTC.

The chain uses TRBV4-1 and TRBJ2-7; 9 positions agree with TRBD2. The CDR3 loop spans 16 amino acids. Germline lookup yields CDR1 MGHRA and CDR2 YSYEKL. Trimming cost V 1 base and J 3 bases; bases outside gene matches: 7. The CDR3 region has the DNA TGCGCCAGCAGCCAAGCGAAGGCTAGCGGGGTCTACGAGCAGTACTTC. Residues: CASSQAKASGVYEQYF.

This chain links TRBV7-9 with TRBJ2-5; the match to TRBD1 covers 8 bases. V was clipped by 5 bases and J by 2 bases; unmatched bases: 13. The germline CDR1 and CDR2 sequences are SEHNR and FQNEAQ (reference sequence). The CDR3 contains 17 residues. CDR3 in DNA: TGTGCCAGCAGCCCTGACCGGGACAGGAGAATTCAAGAGACCCAGTACTTC. As protein: CASSPDRDRRIQETQYF.

This clone occurred once. The chain joins TRBV18 to TRBJ2-2, with D possibly called TRBD1 or TRBD2 (5 bases each). CDR3 length: 15 amino acids. The germline CDR1 and CDR2 sequences are KGHSH and LQKENI. Between the trimmed V and J ends, which lost 2 bases and 4 bases, there was a span of 11 bases. CDR3 sequence reads: CASSPGAGLTGELFF. In nucleotides, the CDR3 is TGTGCCAGCTCACCAGGGGCGGGCCTCACCGGGGAGCTGTTTTTT.

The V gene is TRBV25-1, the J gene TRBJ2-7, with unresolved D. The CDR3 is 14 residues long. Trimming took off 3 bases at V and 0 bases at J, with 9 bases between the two ends. Per germline, CDR1 MGHDK and CDR2 SYGVNS. This CDR3 is CASSDHSSSYEQYF. CDR3 nucleotide sequence: TGTGCCAGCAGTGACCACTCCAGCTCCTACGAGCAGTACTTC.

The chain uses TRBV28 and TRBJ1-5, with TRBD1 matching 7 bases. The V gene end was trimmed by 5 bases and the J gene end by 0 bases; junction bases not matched to a gene: 7. Germline V gives CDR1 MDHEN, CDR2 SYDVKM. The CDR3 is 16 residues long. The CDR3 DNA is TGTGCCAGCAGTCCCGAGGGGGCCTATAGCAATCAGCCCCAGCATTTT. It yields the protein CASSPEGAYSNQPQHF. The full variable domain, with the rest looked up from reference TRBV28 and TRBJ1-5, is DVKVTQSSRYLVKRTGEKVFLECVQDMDHENMFWYRQDPGLGLRLIYFSYDVKMKEKGDIPEGYSVSREKKERFSLILESASTNQTSMYLCASSPEGAYSNQPQHFGDGTRLSIL.